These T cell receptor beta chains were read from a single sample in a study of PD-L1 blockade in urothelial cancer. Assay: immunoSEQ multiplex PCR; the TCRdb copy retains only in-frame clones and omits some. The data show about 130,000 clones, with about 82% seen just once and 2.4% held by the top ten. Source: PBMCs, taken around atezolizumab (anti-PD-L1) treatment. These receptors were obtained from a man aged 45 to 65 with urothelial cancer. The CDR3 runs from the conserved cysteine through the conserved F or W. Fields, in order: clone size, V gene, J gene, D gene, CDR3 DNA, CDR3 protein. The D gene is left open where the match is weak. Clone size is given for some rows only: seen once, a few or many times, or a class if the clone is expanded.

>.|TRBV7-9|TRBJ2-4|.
TGTGCCAGCGCTGCCGTGGCTAACGAGGGCAAAAACATTCAGTACTTC
CASAAVANEGKNIQYF
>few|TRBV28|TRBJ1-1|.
TGTGCCAGCAGTTCGGGGGGTTTGAACACTGAAGCTTTCTTT
CASSSGGLNTEAFF
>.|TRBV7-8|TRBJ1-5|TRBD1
TGTGCCAGACACAGGGGGATGGGCAATCAGCCCCAGCATTTT
CARHRGMGNQPQHF
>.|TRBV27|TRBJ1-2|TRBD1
TGTGCCAGCACCGGGACAGGGGTCGCTAACTATGGCTACACCTTC
CASTGTGVANYGYTF
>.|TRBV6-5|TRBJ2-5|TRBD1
TGTGCCAGCAGTCGGGACAGCACTTACCAAGAGACCCAGTACTTC
CASSRDSTYQETQYF
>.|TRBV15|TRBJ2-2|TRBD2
TGTGCCACCGGGAGGACTAGCGGCATCAACACCGGGGAGCTGTTTTTT
CATGRTSGINTGELFF
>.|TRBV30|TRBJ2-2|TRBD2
TGTGCCTGGAGTGGACTAGCGGGAGAGAGCACCGGGGAGCTGTTTTTT
CAWSGLAGESTGELFF
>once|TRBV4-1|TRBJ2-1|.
TGCGCCAGCAGCCATTTTGGCGCGGCCTACAATGAGCAGTTCTTC
CASSHFGAAYNEQFF
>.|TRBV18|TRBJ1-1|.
TGTGCCAGCTCACGATTTAATCTCCGGGAAGCTTTCTTT
CASSRFNLREAFF
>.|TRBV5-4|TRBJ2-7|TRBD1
TGTGCCAGCAGCCAGGACAGGCCGCCTTACGAGCAGTACTTC
CASSQDRPPYEQYF
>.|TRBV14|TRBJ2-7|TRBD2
TGTGCCAGCAGGCCCGCGGGGGTCTACGAGCAGTACTTC
CASRPAGVYEQYF
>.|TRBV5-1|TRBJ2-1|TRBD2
TGCGCCAGCAGCAGCGGACTAGCGGACAATGAGCAGTTCTTC
CASSSGLADNEQFF
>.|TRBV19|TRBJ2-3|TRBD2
TGTGCCACCTCGCGGGGGGATACGCAGTATTTT
CATSRGDTQYF
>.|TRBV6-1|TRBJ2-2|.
TGTGCCAGCAGACCTGGTAGTTCCCACACCGGGGAGCTGTTTTTT
CASRPGSSHTGELFF
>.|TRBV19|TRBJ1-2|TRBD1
TGTGCCAGTAGTATCGGACAGGGCTCATATGGCTACACCTTC
CASSIGQGSYGYTF
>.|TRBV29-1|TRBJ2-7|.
TGCAGCGTTGCCAGGGACAACTCCTACGAGCAGTACTTC
CSVARDNSYEQYF
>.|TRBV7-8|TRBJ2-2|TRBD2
TGTGCCAGCAGCGAAACCGGACTAGCGGGAGGAATCAACACCGGGGAGCTGTTTTTT
CASSETGLAGGINTGELFF
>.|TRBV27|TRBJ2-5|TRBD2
TGTGCCAGCGCTACACGCTCTCCGGGACTAGCGGGAGGGGGACAAGAGACCCAGTACTTC
CASATRSPGLAGGGQETQYF
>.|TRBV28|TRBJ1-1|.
TGTGCCAGCAGTAACCGACATCCCAACACTGAAGCTTTCTTT
CASSNRHPNTEAFF
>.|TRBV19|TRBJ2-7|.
TGTGCCAGTAATAAGGCAGGGACCTACGAGCAGTACTTC
CASNKAGTYEQYF
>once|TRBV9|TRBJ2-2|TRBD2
TGTGCCAGCAGCTTGGGGGGGTATACCCCATTCACCGGGGAGCTGTTTTTT
CASSLGGYTPFTGELFF
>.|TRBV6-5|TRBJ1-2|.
TGTGCCAGCACCGGAGGACTAGCTGGCTACACCTTC
CASTGGLAGYTF
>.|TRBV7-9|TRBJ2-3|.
TGTGCCAGCAGCTCCGGCGCGGGTCCTACAGATACGCAGTATTTT
CASSSGAGPTDTQYF
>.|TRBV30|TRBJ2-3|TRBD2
TGTGCCGGTCGGGAGGGCCCAGATACGCAGTATTTT
CAGREGPDTQYF
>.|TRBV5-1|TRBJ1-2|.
TGCGCCAGCAGCTTGCGGGGGACCGATCCCTATGGCTACACCTTC
CASSLRGTDPYGYTF
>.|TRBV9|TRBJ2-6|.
TGTGCCAGCAGCGTAGTGGCAGGGTCTGTCTCTGGGGCCAACGTCCTGACTTTC
CASSVVAGSVSGANVLTF
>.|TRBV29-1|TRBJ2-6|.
TGCAGCGTCAGTATCCCTGGGGCCAACGTCCTGACTTTC
CSVSIPGANVLTF
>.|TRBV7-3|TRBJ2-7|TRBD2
TGTGCCAGCAGCGCCAAACTAGCGGGGGTCAACGAGCAGTACTTC
CASSAKLAGVNEQYF
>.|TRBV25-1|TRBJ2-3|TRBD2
TGTGCCAGCAGTGCGTATTGGACTAGCGGGAACACAGATACGCAGTATTTT
CASSAYWTSGNTDTQYF
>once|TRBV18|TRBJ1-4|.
TGTGCCAGCTCACCCCTGAGAACTAATGAAAAACTGTTTTTT
CASSPLRTNEKLFF
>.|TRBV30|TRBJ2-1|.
TGTGCCTGGAGTGTCTTCGGGTCGAACAATGAGCAGTTCTTC
CAWSVFGSNNEQFF
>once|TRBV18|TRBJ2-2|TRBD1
TGTGCCAGCTCACCTCTACAGGGGCCGAACACCGGGGAGCTGTTTTTT
CASSPLQGPNTGELFF
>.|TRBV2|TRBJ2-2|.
TGTGCCACCAACAAGGACAGGAACACCGGGGAGCTGTTTTTT
CATNKDRNTGELFF
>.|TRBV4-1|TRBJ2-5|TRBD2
TGCGCCAGCAGCCAAGACCCGGGGGGTGGGGTCGCAGAGACCCAGTACTTC
CASSQDPGGGVAETQYF
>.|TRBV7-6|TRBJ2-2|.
TGTGCCAGCAGCTTGCAGTACACCGGGGAGCTGTTTTTT
CASSLQYTGELFF
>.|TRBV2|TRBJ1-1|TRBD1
TGTGCCAGCAGCGGGGGACCGACAGGGGTTAAAACTGAAGCTTTCTTT
CASSGGPTGVKTEAFF
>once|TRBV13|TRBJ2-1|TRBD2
TGTGCCAGCAGCATACCGGGACTAGCGGGAGGAGGCGAGCAGTTCTTC
CASSIPGLAGGGEQFF
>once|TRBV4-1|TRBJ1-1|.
TGCGCCAGCAGCACCCGGGACACATCCATCGAAGCTTTCTTT
CASSTRDTSIEAFF
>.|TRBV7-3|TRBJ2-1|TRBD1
TGTGCCAGCAGCTTGAGAGACTCGGGACAGGGAGGCAATGAGCAGTTCTTC
CASSLRDSGQGGNEQFF
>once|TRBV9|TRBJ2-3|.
TGTGCCAGCAGCGATGTTGAGGGTTTAACAGATACGCAGTATTTT
CASSDVEGLTDTQYF
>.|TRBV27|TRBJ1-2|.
TGTGCCAGCAGTAGAACAGCTAACTATGGCTACACCTTC
CASSRTANYGYTF
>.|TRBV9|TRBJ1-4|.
TGTGCCAGCAGCGTAGAGGGACGGGGGAGTGAAAAACTGTTTTTT
CASSVEGRGSEKLFF
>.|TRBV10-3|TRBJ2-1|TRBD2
TGTGCCATCAGGGGGACTAGCGGGAGTCATGAGCAGTTCTTC
CAIRGTSGSHEQFF
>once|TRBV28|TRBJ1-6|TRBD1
TGTGCCAGCAGTTCGACAGGGGTGGTTTCACCCCTCCACTTT
CASSSTGVVSPLHF
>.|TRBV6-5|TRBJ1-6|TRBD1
TGTGCCAGCAGTTACAGAGGGGGACAGGGGTTGCCACCCCTCCACTTT
CASSYRGGQGLPPLHF
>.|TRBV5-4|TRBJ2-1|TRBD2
TGTGCCAGCAGTTTTCGGACTAGCGGGAGTTCTGATGAGCAGTTCTTC
CASSFRTSGSSDEQFF
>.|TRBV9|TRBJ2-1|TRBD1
TGTGCCAGCAGCCCATGGGACAGGGCCTACAATGAGCAGTTCTTC
CASSPWDRAYNEQFF
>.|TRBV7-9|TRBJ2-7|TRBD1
TGTGCCAGCAGCTGGCAAGGGGGCGGTGAGCAGTACTTC
CASSWQGGGEQYF
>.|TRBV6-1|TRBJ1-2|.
TGTGCCAGCAGTGAGGTTTTGCAGGGGCGCGGCTACACCTTC
CASSEVLQGRGYTF
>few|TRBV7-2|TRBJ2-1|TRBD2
TGTGCCAGCAGCGTACTAGCGCGAAGCTACAATGAGCAGTTCTTC
CASSVLARSYNEQFF
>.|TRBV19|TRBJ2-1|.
TGTGCCAGCAGGGAGGTAGGCGTATCCTACAATGAGCAGTTCTTC
CASREVGVSYNEQFF
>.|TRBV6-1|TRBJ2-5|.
TGTGCCAGCAGTGAGAGGGAGACCCAGTACTTC
CASSERETQYF
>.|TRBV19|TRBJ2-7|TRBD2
TGTGCCAGTAGCCCGGGACTATCCTACGAGCAGTACTTC
CASSPGLSYEQYF
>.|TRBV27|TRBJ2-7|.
TGTGCCAGCAGTTCGATTGCTAGTAGGGGACTCGCCCGGTACGAGCAGTACTTC
CASSSIASRGLARYEQYF
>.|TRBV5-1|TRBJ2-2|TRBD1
TGCGCCAGCAGCGAGGGACAGGGGTTCGGGGAGCTGTTTTTT
CASSEGQGFGELFF